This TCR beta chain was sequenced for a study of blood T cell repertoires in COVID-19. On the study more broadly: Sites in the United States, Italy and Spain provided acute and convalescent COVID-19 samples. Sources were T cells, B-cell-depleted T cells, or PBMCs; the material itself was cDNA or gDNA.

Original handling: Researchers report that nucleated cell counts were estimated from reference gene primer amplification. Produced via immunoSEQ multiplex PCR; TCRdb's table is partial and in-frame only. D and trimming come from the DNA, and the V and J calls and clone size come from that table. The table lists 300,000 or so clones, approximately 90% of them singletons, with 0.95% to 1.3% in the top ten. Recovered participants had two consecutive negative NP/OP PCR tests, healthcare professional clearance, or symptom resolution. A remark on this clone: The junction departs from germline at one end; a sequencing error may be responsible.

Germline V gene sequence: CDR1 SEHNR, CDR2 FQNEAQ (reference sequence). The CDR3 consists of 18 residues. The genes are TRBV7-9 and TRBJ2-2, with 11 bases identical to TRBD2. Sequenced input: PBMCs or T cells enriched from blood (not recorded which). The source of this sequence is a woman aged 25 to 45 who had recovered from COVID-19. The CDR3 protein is CASSFCASGRNGHRGAVF. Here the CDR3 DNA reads TGTGCCAGCAGCTTTTGTGCTAGCGGGAGGAATGGTCACCGGGGAGCTGTTTTT.